Listed here are 24 T cell receptor beta chains from one sample, sequenced in a study of vaccination effects on CD4 cells after COVID-19. Using immunoSEQ multiplex PCR, the repertoire was profiled, and TCRdb retains in-frame clones only, with some absent. The sample shows about 27,000 clones, around 78% of them seen only once. Antigen-specific CD4+ T cells were expanded with viral peptide pools in the ViraFEST assay before sequencing. The authors isolated CD4+ T cells after less than eleven days of culture. This individual tested PCR-positive for SARS-CoV-2 infection between March and December 2020. These receptors have no identified antigens. Source: CD4+ T cells from PBMCs cultured with HCoV-NL63 spike peptides, taken before COVID-19 vaccination. These receptors came from a human donor who had a prior SARS-CoV-2 infection.

The chain uses TRBV3-1 (or the pseudogene TRBV3-2) and TRBJ1-2; possibly TRBD1 for D (5 bases). V was cut by 6 bases and J by 8 bases, with 22 bases left in between. The germline V gene has CDR1 LGHDT and CDR2 YNNKEL (reference sequence). This CDR3 spans 15 amino acids. Here the CDR3 DNA reads TGTGCCAGCAGTTATCGGGAGGGACCGTCTAGGGGCTACACCTTC. Its translation is CASSYREGPSRGYTF.

The chain is built from TRBV7-6 and TRBJ2-2; 10 bases are shared with TRBD2. This CDR3 is 18 amino acids long. With V trimmed by 0 bases and J by 7 bases, 11 bases remained unmatched. Germline V lookup: CDR1 SGHVS, CDR2 FNYEAQ. The CDR3 DNA sequence: TGTGCCAGCAGCTTAGCCCATCCGGCTAGCGGGGGTGGCGGGGAGCTGTTTTTT. Its translation: CASSLAHPASGGGGELFF.

The V gene is TRBV2, the J gene TRBJ2-7; either TRBD1 or TRBD2 may supply D (8 bases each). Germline loops: CDR1 SNHLY, CDR2 FYNNEI. CDR3 length: 15 residues. Trimming stripped 5 bases from V and 1 base from J, with 15 bases between. CDR3: CASSRGGQESYEQYF. CDR3 in DNA: TGTGCCAGCAGTCGGGGGGGACAGGAATCCTACGAGCAGTACTTC.

The CDR3 spells CATSDPPRVSGANTEAFF. CDR3 coding DNA: TGTGCCACCAGTGATCCCCCCAGGGTGTCCGGGGCCAACACTGAAGCTTTCTTT. The chain links TRBV24-1 to TRBJ1-1; the D gene is possibly TRBD1 (5 bases). V gave up 3 bases and J gave up 2 bases, with 21 bases separating them. The CDR3 loop spans 18 amino acids. Germline-derived CDR1 and CDR2 are KGHDR and SFDVKD.

This rearrangement joins TRBV6-1 to TRBJ2-7, with TRBD1 matching over 8 bases. Germline V CDR1 and CDR2: MNHNS, SASEGT. V shed 3 bases and J 4 bases; nucleotides not matched to a gene: 8. There are 15 residues in the CDR3. This CDR3 reads CASSETQGVAYEQYF. CDR3 DNA sequence: TGTGCCAGCAGTGAGACACAGGGGGTAGCGTACGAGCAGTACTTC.

There are a few counts of this clone. This chain uses TRBV29-1 with TRBJ2-3; 10 bases agree with TRBD1. V gave up 6 bases and J gave up 4 bases; unmatched junction bases: 4. The germline V gene has CDR1 SQVTM and CDR2 ANQGSEA. The CDR3 runs 13 residues. The CDR3 nucleotides read TGCAGCGTCGACAGGGGGCTCCCAGATACGCAGTATTTT. It is translated as CSVDRGLPDTQYF.

The rearrangement joins TRBV5-1 to TRBJ2-1, with D unresolved. Deletions cut 5 bases from V and 0 bases from J, with 12 bases between. Germline V gene sequence: CDR1 SGHRS, CDR2 YFSETQ. The CDR3 consists of 15 residues. The CDR3 DNA reads TGCGCCAGCAGATCTCAGGTCACCTCCTACAATGAGCAGTTCTTC. Residues: CASRSQVTSYNEQFF.

The chain carries TRBV29-1 and TRBJ2-3; TRBD2 matches 8 bases. Germline trimming cut 2 bases from V and 3 bases from J; bases unmatched to any gene: 4. This CDR3 is built from 14 residues. Germline CDR1 reads SQVTM; CDR2 reads ANQGSEA. This chain's CDR3 is CSVESGGATDTQYF. In nucleotides, the CDR3 is TGCAGCGTTGAATCCGGGGGGGCTACAGATACGCAGTATTTT.

A single count supports this clone. The chain uses TRBV5-1 and TRBJ2-2; D may be TRBD2 (5 bases). Looked up from germline, CDR1 is SGHRS and CDR2 is YFSETQ. The CDR3 extends over 15 amino acids. Trimming shortened V by 0 bases and J by 6 bases, and 12 bases separated the two germline ends. For the CDR3, the DNA is TGCGCCAGCAGCTTGGATCTAGGGCGGGCCGGGGAGCTGTTTTTT. It codes for CASSLDLGRAGELFF.

V and J are TRBV5-6 and TRBJ1-2; TRBD1 aligns across 9 bases. Germline assignment: CDR1 SGHDT and CDR2 YYEEEE. Germline trimming cut 4 bases from V and 4 bases from J; bases unmatched to any gene: 8. The CDR3 totals 15 residues. The CDR3, as DNA: TGTGCCAGCAGCCCCTCGGGACAGGGTTTCTATGGCTACACCTTC. It is translated as CASSPSGQGFYGYTF.

This chain joins TRBV18 and TRBJ1-2, with D perhaps matching TRBD1 (6 bases). V was shortened by 2 bases and J by 9 bases, with 16 bases between the two germline ends. The CDR3 sequence is 14 residues long. Germline lookup yields CDR1 KGHSH and CDR2 LQKENI. CDR3 residues: CASSPEGQGSRYTF. The CDR3 bases are TGTGCCAGCTCACCAGAGGGGCAGGGGAGTCGCTACACCTTC.

This sequence joins TRBV7-8 and TRBJ2-7; 11 bases line up with TRBD2. Germline lookup yields CDR1 SGHVS and CDR2 FQNEAQ. CDR3 size: 16 residues. V was clipped by 5 bases and J by 2 bases; unmatched bases: 8. The DNA of the CDR3 is TGTGCCAGCAGCCCACGACTAGCGGGAAAAACCTACGAGCAGTACTTC. This gives the protein CASSPRLAGKTYEQYF.

The chain joins TRBV18 to TRBJ2-3; unclear D gene. Trimming removed 3 bases from V and 3 bases from J, with 16 bases in between. The CDR3 is 16 residues long. The germline gives CDR1 KGHSH, CDR2 LQKENI. CDR3 in amino acids: CASSPPVGLPTDTQYF. CDR3 nucleotide sequence: TGTGCCAGCTCACCCCCCGTGGGTCTCCCGACAGATACGCAGTATTTT.

This clone was detected only once. CDR3 bases: TGCGCCAGCAGCCAAGGTCTACGACAGACGGGTTATGGCTACACCTTC. It encodes CASSQGLRQTGYGYTF. The chain couples TRBV4-1 to TRBJ1-2; D possibly corresponds to TRBD1 (5 bases). Germline V CDR1 and CDR2: MGHRA, YSYEKL. The CDR3 runs to 16 residues. V lost 1 base and J lost 5, with 17 bases in between.

The gene calls are TRBV7-6 and TRBJ1-1; no definite D call. The CDR3 has 16 residues. Germline V gene lookup returns CDR1 SGHVS and CDR2 FNYEAQ. V gave up 5 bases and J gave up 3 bases, with 19 bases separating them. The CDR3 loop is CASSQRGGYGDTEAFF. The CDR3 nucleotides are TGTGCCAGCAGCCAGCGAGGAGGGTATGGGGACACTGAAGCTTTCTTT.

The V call is TRBV7-6, the J call TRBJ1-1, with TRBD1 identical over 7 bases. CDR3 size: 15 residues. CDR1 and CDR2 (germline): SGHVS, FNYEAQ. The V and J ends lost 5 bases and 3 bases, in that order; junction bases with no gene match: 9. DNA for the CDR3: TGTGCCAGCAGCAGCCAAACCGGGACAGACACTGAAGCTTTCTTT. Translating gives CASSSQTGTDTEAFF.

J is TRBJ1-2 and V is TRBV3-1 (or the pseudogene TRBV3-2), with 8 bases that match TRBD1. The CDR3 runs to 12 residues. Germline V gives CDR1 LGHDT, CDR2 YNNKEL (reference sequence). The V gene end was trimmed by 3 bases and the J gene end by 6 bases; junction bases not matched to a gene: 0. The CDR3 coding sequence is TGTGCCAGCAGCCAGACAGGGGATGGCTACACCTTC. Translated: CASSQTGDGYTF.

The chain recombines TRBV18 with TRBJ2-7; 8 bases agree with TRBD2. The CDR3 consists of 15 residues. The V gene's germline CDR1 is KGHSH and CDR2 LQKENI. V was clipped by 6 bases and J by 4 bases; unmatched bases: 11. CDR3 loop: CASSRREGSIYEQYF. For the CDR3, the DNA is TGTGCCAGCTCCCGACGGGAGGGAAGTATATACGAGCAGTACTTC.

V and J are TRBV18 and TRBJ2-5; weak D call: TRBD1 (6 bases). Germline V gives CDR1 KGHSH, CDR2 LQKENI. With 4 bases removed from V and 1 base from J, the gap between germline ends came to 13 bases. This CDR3 is built from 15 residues. The CDR3 DNA sequence: TGTGCCAGCTCACTTGACTTGACAGGCCAAGAGACCCAGTACTTC. It encodes CASSLDLTGQETQYF.

The chain uses TRBV7-9 and TRBJ1-2; 12 bases match TRBD1. J was trimmed by 5 bases and V by 1 base; bases with no gene match: 8. CDR3 size: 17 residues. CDR1 SEHNR and CDR2 FQNEAQ come from the germline V gene (reference sequence). CDR3 residues: CASSLDSGQGAWYGYTF. CDR3 sequence (DNA): TGTGCCAGCAGCTTAGATTCGGGACAGGGGGCGTGGTATGGCTACACCTTC.

The chain uses TRBV6-5 and TRBJ2-5; D perhaps matches TRBD2 (6 bases). From germline, CDR1 is MNHEY and CDR2 SVGAGI. The CDR3 contains 13 residues. Trimming took 6 bases from V and 5 from J, leaving 13 bases between them. The DNA of the CDR3 is TGTGCCAGCAGCCCCGGGGGATGGGAGACCCAGTACTTC. This translates into CASSPGGWETQYF.

The chain carries TRBV18 and TRBJ1-2; D is possibly TRBD1 (6 bases). CDR1 is KGHSH, CDR2 LQKENI, per germline. V lost 6 bases, J lost 4 bases, and 21 bases lay in between. This CDR3 is built from 16 residues. CDR3 sequence reads: CASSLQGGNNVYGYTF. The CDR3 DNA sequence: TGTGCCAGCTCCCTACAGGGAGGTAACAACGTCTATGGCTACACCTTC.

This clone was counted a few times. The chain combines TRBV11-2 with TRBJ1-2; the D is unclear. Germline CDR1 is SGHAT and CDR2 is FQNNGV. The CDR3 sequence is 13 residues long. V lost 3 bases, J lost 4 bases, and 9 bases lay in between. The CDR3 DNA is TGTGCCAGCAGCTTCGTCAGGAGCTATGGCTACACCTTC. Translation: CASSFVRSYGYTF.

The chain has TRBV19 and TRBJ2-1; perhaps TRBD2 as D (5 bases). Per germline, CDR1 LNHDA and CDR2 SQIVND (reference sequence). With 9 bases removed from V and 8 bases from J, the gap between germline ends came to 20 bases. The CDR3 runs 14 residues. The CDR3 here is CASPSREFADEQFF. DNA of the CDR3: TGTGCCAGCCCAAGCCGGGAATTCGCGGATGAGCAGTTCTTC.